Following are 4 T cell receptor beta chains from one sample sequenced in a study of cytomegalovirus exposure and HLA in healthy donors. PCR amplification relied on 60 Vbeta primers (plus 13 Jbeta primers). The protocol was immunoSEQ multiplex PCR, while the TCRdb copy is restricted to in-frame clones and leaves out a portion. The data contain a few hundred thousand clones, around 80% of them singletons. Input material: PBMCs. These receptors originate from a woman between 40 and 55 years old in good health and CMV-seronegative.

The rearrangement uses TRBV19 and TRBJ2-7; 9 bases are a match to TRBD1. There are 15 residues in the CDR3. The germline gives CDR1 LNHDA, CDR2 SQIVND (reference sequence). V lost 3 bases to trimming and J lost 4 bases; unmatched junction nucleotides: 7. The CDR3 nucleotides are TGTGCCAGTAGTATTCATGGGACAGGGCAGTACGAGCAGTACTTC. Protein: CASSIHGTGQYEQYF.

The chain combines TRBV19 with TRBJ2-2; D may be TRBD1 (5 bases). This CDR3 contains 13 residues. V lost 10 bases, J lost 4 bases, and 13 bases lay in between. CDR1 and CDR2 from the germline V gene are LNHDA and SQIVND (reference sequence). The CDR3 region is CATKRGPTGELFF. CDR3 bases: TGTGCCACGAAAAGGGGCCCCACCGGGGAGCTGTTTTTT. Full variable domain (outside the CDR3, taken from reference TRBV19 and TRBJ2-2): DGGITQSPKYLFRKEGQNVTLSCEQNLNHDAMYWYRQDPGQGLRLIYYSQIVNDFQKGDIAEGYSVSREKKESFPLTVTSAQKNPTAFYLCATKRGPTGELFFGEGSRLTVL.

The chain has TRBV7-8 and TRBJ2-7; D is unclear. The CDR3 extends over 14 amino acids. Deletions cut 3 bases from V and 2 bases from J, with 11 bases between. In germline, CDR1 is SGHVS, CDR2 FQNEAQ. The CDR3 protein is CASSLNLPAYEQYF. In DNA form, the CDR3 reads TGTGCCAGCAGCTTGAACCTACCCGCCTACGAGCAGTACTTC.

The chain combines TRBV7-3 with TRBJ2-7; tentative D call: TRBD1 (5 bases). V lost 4 bases and J 5 bases, leaving 18 bases between the germline ends. The CDR3 consists of 15 residues. Germline V CDR1 and CDR2: SGHTA, FQGTGA. CDR3 coding DNA: TGTGCCAGCAGCTCTCTAGGGGCAGGGTTAGACGAGCAGTACTTC. This encodes CASSSLGAGLDEQYF.